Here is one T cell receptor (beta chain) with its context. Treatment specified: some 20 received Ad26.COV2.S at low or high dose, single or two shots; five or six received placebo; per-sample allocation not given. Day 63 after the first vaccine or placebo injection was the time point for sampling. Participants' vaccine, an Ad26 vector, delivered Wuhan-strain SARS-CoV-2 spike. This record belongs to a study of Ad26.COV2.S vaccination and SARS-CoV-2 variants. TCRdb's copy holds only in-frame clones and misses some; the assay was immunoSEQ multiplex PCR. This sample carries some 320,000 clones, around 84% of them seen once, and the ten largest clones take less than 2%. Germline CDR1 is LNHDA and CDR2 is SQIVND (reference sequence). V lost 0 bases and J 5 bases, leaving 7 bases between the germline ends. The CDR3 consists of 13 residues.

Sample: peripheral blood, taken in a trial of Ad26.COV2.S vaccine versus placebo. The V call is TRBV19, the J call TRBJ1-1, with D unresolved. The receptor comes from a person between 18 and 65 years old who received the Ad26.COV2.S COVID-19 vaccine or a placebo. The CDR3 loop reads CASSIDTGTEAFF. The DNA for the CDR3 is TGTGCCAGTAGTATAGATACGGGAACTGAAGCTTTCTTT.